Sequencing of this TCR beta chain was carried out in a study of blood T cell repertoires in COVID-19. Looking at the study overall: There were acute and convalescent COVID-19 samples, and they came from the United States, Italy and Spain. T cells, B-cell-depleted T cells, or PBMCs supplied cDNA or gDNA.

Per the study methods: Amplification of reference gene primers was used by the study to estimate nucleated cell counts. TCRdb's copy holds only in-frame clones and misses some; the assay was immunoSEQ multiplex PCR. V and J calls and clone size are given by that table; D and trimming were obtained from the DNA. This table has fewer than 500,000 clones, about 89% appearing once. Sequenced sample: peripheral blood. The clonotype originates from a woman between 25 and 40 years old with acute or convalescent COVID-19.

The DNA for the CDR3 is TGTGCCAGCTCACGGGGACTACTTCCAGATACGCAGTATTTT. This translates into CASSRGLLPDTQYF. This chain uses TRBV18 with TRBJ2-3; the match to TRBD2 covers 7 bases. Per germline, CDR1 KGHSH and CDR2 LQKENI. With V trimmed by 4 bases and J by 4 bases, 5 bases remained unmatched. The CDR3 loop spans 14 amino acids. The whole variable domain, filled in from reference TRBV18 and TRBJ2-3, reads NAGVMQNPRHLVRRRGQEARLRCSPMKGHSHVYWYRQLPEEGLKFMVYLQKENIIDESGMPKERFSAEFPKEGPSILRIQQVVRGDSAAYFCASSRGLLPDTQYFGPGTRLTVL.